The 28 T cell receptor beta chains listed next were all sequenced from one sample in a study of blood T cell repertoires in COVID-19. Sequenced by immunoSEQ multiplex PCR; TCRdb stores in-frame clones only, minus some. The sample has some 400,000 clones; roughly 80% are singletons. The material sequenced was peripheral blood. All receptors derive from a human donor with acute or convalescent COVID-19. The donor label of this sample is uncertain.

The J gene is TRBJ2-2, the V gene TRBV21-1; the listed D gene, TRBD2, was not tested against the DNA. TRBV21-1 is shown as a pseudogene. The CDR3 extends over 17 amino acids. CDR3 sequence (DNA): TGTGCCAGCAGGAAGCCCCACAGCGGGAGTAACACCGGGGAGCTGTTTTTT. Its translation is CASRKPHSGSNTGELFF.

This clone appeared a few times. CDR3 protein: CASSPTSGGAKTQYF. For the CDR3, the DNA is TGTGCCAGCAGCCCCACTAGCGGGGGGGCAAAGACCCAGTACTTC. This sequence joins TRBV28 and TRBJ2-5, with TRBD2 matching over 13 bases. This CDR3 is built from 15 residues. Germline lookup yields CDR1 MDHEN and CDR2 SYDVKM. V lost 6 bases and J lost 6; bases outside the gene matches: 7. The full variable domain, with the rest looked up from reference TRBV28 and TRBJ2-5, is DVKVTQSSRYLVKRTGEKVFLECVQDMDHENMFWYRQDPGLGLRLIYFSYDVKMKEKGDIPEGYSVSREKKERFSLILESASTNQTSMYLCASSPTSGGAKTQYFGPGTRLLVL.

This rearrangement joins TRBV2 to TRBJ1-6; D gene ambiguous. Trimming took off 6 bases at V and 6 bases at J, with 9 bases between the two ends. CDR1 and CDR2 (germline): SNHLY, FYNNEI. This CDR3 comprises 13 residues. CDR3 sequence: CASRTVLNSPLHF. The CDR3 nucleotides are TGTGCCAGCAGAACAGTGCTTAATTCACCCCTCCACTTT. The entire variable domain, with the rest obtained from reference TRBV2 and TRBJ1-6, is as follows: EPEVTQTPSHQVTQMGQEVILRCVPISNHLYFYWYRQILGQKVEFLVSFYNNEISEKSEIFDDQFSVERPDGSNFTLKIRSTKLEDSAMYFCASRTVLNSPLHFGNGTRLTVT.

The genes are TRBV27 and TRBJ2-1; 8 bases match TRBD1. Per germline, CDR1 MNHEY and CDR2 SMNVEV (reference sequence). This CDR3 is 16 amino acids long. V gave up 5 bases and J gave up 5 bases; unmatched junction bases: 11. CDR3 in DNA: TGTGCCAGCAGTCGTCTCCCAGGACAGGGCAACAATGAGCAGTTCTTC. The encoded protein is CASSRLPGQGNNEQFF.

This rearrangement joins TRBV5-1 to TRBJ1-1; D remains unclear. Germline V gene data show CDR1 as SGHRS and CDR2 as YFSETQ. There are 14 residues in the CDR3. V was trimmed by 1 base and J by 0 bases, leaving 7 bases between them. The CDR3 bases are TGCGCCAGCAGCTTGTACACCGTGAACACTGAAGCTTTCTTT. Its protein is CASSLYTVNTEAFF.

The rearrangement uses TRBV2 and TRBJ1-2; the D gene is possibly TRBD1 (6 bases). The V end was cut by 7 bases, the J end by 7 bases, with 13 bases between. Germline V gives CDR1 SNHLY, CDR2 FYNNEI. CDR3 length: 12 amino acids. The CDR3 reads CASKWGPSGYTF. The CDR3 region has the DNA TGTGCCAGCAAATGGGGGCCCAGTGGCTACACCTTC.

The sample holds a few counts of this clone. This chain links TRBV18 with TRBJ1-1; D may be TRBD1 (6 bases). CDR1 KGHSH and CDR2 LQKENI come from the germline V gene. This CDR3 spans 16 amino acids. Trimming removed 3 bases at V and 0 bases at J, with 14 bases between. The CDR3 sequence is CASSPVKTGLNTEAFF. DNA of the CDR3: TGTGCCAGCTCACCTGTCAAAACAGGGTTGAACACTGAAGCTTTCTTT.

This chain joins TRBV28 and TRBJ2-7; 16 bases agree with TRBD2. V lost 4 bases, J lost 4 bases, and 4 bases stayed unmatched. This CDR3 region has 16 residues. CDR1 and CDR2 (germline): MDHEN, SYDVKM. The CDR3 region has the DNA TGTGCCAGCAGTTCCGGGACTAGCGGGAGGGCGTACGAGCAGTACTTC. It yields the protein CASSSGTSGRAYEQYF.

This clone was picked up one time. This sequence joins TRBV30 and TRBJ2-7, with D possibly being TRBD2 (6 bases). This CDR3 comprises 13 residues. The ends were cut back, 3 bases at V and 8 bases at J, with 17 bases in the middle. Per germline, CDR1 GTSNPN and CDR2 SVGIG (reference sequence). CDR3 sequence: CAWRGTGLSKQYF. CDR3 coding DNA: TGTGCCTGGAGGGGGACTGGACTTTCGAAGCAGTACTTC.

The sample holds a few counts of this clone. V and J are TRBV19 and TRBJ1-5; the D gene is possibly TRBD1 (5 bases). The CDR3 length is 14 residues. V shed 5 bases and J shed 3 bases, with 11 bases lying between them. CDR1 is LNHDA and CDR2 is SQIVND in the germline V gene (reference sequence). CDR3 nucleotide sequence: TGTGCCAGTAGTTGGGGGGGAGTCAATCAGCCCCAGCATTTT. It codes for CASSWGGVNQPQHF.

The V and J genes are TRBV2 and TRBJ1-6; no clear D gene. Germline loops: CDR1 SNHLY, CDR2 FYNNEI. Between the trimmed V and J ends, which lost 2 bases and 7 bases, there was a span of 12 bases. The CDR3 contains 15 residues. The CDR3, as DNA: TGTGCCAGCAGTGAACGGGGAGTAGGGAATTCACCCCTCCACTTT. It specifies CASSERGVGNSPLHF.

The rearrangement links TRBV20-1 to TRBJ2-7; tentatively, D is TRBD2 (6 bases). Germline V gene lookup returns CDR1 DFQATT and CDR2 SNEGSKA (reference sequence). This CDR3 contains 14 residues. Trimming pared 3 bases from V and 4 bases from J, leaving 16 bases between. This CDR3 reads CSASPNGGVYEQYF. CDR3 coding DNA: TGCAGTGCTAGTCCTAACGGGGGAGTTTACGAGCAGTACTTC.

The rearrangement joins TRBV6-5 to TRBJ2-7; 10 nucleotides match TRBD1. Trimming at V came to 6 bases and at J to 9 bases, leaving 8 bases not matched to a gene. Germline V CDR1 and CDR2: MNHEY, SVGAGI. The CDR3 runs to 13 residues. The DNA of the CDR3 is TGTGCCAGCAGGATGACAGGGGGCGGCGTGCAGTACTTC. Amino acids: CASRMTGGGVQYF.

The V call is TRBV6-5, the J call TRBJ1-2, with 7 bases identical to TRBD1. The CDR3 spans 13 residues. Germline values: CDR1 MNHEY, CDR2 SVGAGI. V dropped 6 bases and J dropped 7; count of bases not matched to a gene: 8. The CDR3 loop is CASRVTGVRGYTF. CDR3 bases: TGTGCCAGCAGGGTCACAGGGGTACGTGGCTACACCTTC.

The chain has TRBV30 and TRBJ2-7, with D perhaps matching TRBD1 (5 bases). The germline V gene encodes CDR1 GTSNPN and CDR2 SVGIG (reference sequence). The CDR3 runs to 15 residues. V gave up 0 bases and J gave up 2 bases, with 14 bases separating them. CDR3 bases: TGTGCCTGGAGTGTGATCTGGACATCTACCTACGAGCAGTACTTC. Translating gives CAWSVIWTSTYEQYF.

The V gene is TRBV19, the J gene TRBJ1-2; D might be TRBD1 (5 bases). Germline values: CDR1 LNHDA, CDR2 SQIVND (reference sequence). The V end was cut by 9 bases, the J end by 4 bases, with 12 bases between. The CDR3 length is 12 residues. CDR3 amino acids: CARAGTGYGYTF. In nucleotides, the CDR3 is TGTGCCAGGGCGGGAACAGGCTATGGCTACACCTTC.

This chain links TRBV30 with TRBJ1-5, with 9 nucleotides matching TRBD1. CDR3 length: 15 amino acids. Germline CDR1 is GTSNPN and CDR2 is SVGIG (reference sequence). V dropped 5 bases and J dropped 4; count of bases not matched to a gene: 9. The CDR3 loop is CAWAIGTGSNQPQHF. The CDR3 region has the DNA TGTGCCTGGGCCATTGGGACAGGGAGTAATCAGCCCCAGCATTTT.

CDR3 loop: CASSPPEQYEQFF. CDR3 sequence (DNA): TGTGCCAGCTCACCACCGGAACAGTATGAGCAGTTCTTC. The J gene is TRBJ2-1, the V gene TRBV18; D ambiguous. Trimming shortened V by 0 bases and J by 8 bases, and 8 bases separated the two germline ends. The CDR3 covers 13 residues. Per the germline V gene, CDR1 is KGHSH and CDR2 is LQKENI.

This clone has a single count. The chain carries TRBV5-4 and TRBJ2-2; 10 bases fit TRBD2. Germline CDR1 reads SGHNT; CDR2 reads YYREEE (reference sequence). After removal of 1 base from V and 8 bases from J, the junction contained 8 bases not matched to a gene. CDR3 length: 16 residues. The CDR3 loop reads CASSLISGGAVGELFF. The CDR3 coding sequence is TGTGCCAGCAGCTTGATAAGCGGGGGGGCCGTGGGGGAGCTGTTTTTT.

The chain combines TRBV4-2 with TRBJ2-5; a possible D gene is TRBD1 (6 bases). CDR1 is LGHNA, CDR2 YNFKEQ, per germline. The CDR3 spans 14 residues. The V and J ends lost 7 bases and 5 bases respectively, with 17 bases between them. The DNA of the CDR3 is TGTGCCAGCAACCCCTTTGGGGGCCAGGAGACCCAGTACTTC. Its protein is CASNPFGGQETQYF.

This rearrangement joins TRBV10-1 to TRBJ1-1; 9 positions match TRBD1. Germline CDR1 and CDR2: WNHNN and SYGVQD (reference sequence). The CDR3 consists of 14 residues. With V trimmed by 3 bases and J by 7 bases, 6 bases remained unmatched. Written as DNA, the CDR3 is TGCGCCAGCAGTGAATTGGCGGGACAGGGTGAAGCTTTCTTT. Its translation is CASSELAGQGEAFF.

This chain links TRBV7-9 with TRBJ1-1; the D gene is possibly TRBD1 (5 bases). Between the trimmed V and J ends, which lost 5 bases and 7 bases, there was a span of 11 bases. The germline gives CDR1 SEHNR, CDR2 FQNEAQ (reference sequence). The CDR3 has 12 residues. The CDR3 region has the DNA TGTGCCAGCAGCCCCCCGGGGGATGAAGCTTTCTTT. Residues: CASSPPGDEAFF. Full variable domain (rest looked up from reference TRBV7-9 and TRBJ1-1): DTGVSQNPRHKITKRGQNVTFRCDPISEHNRLYWYRQTLGQGPEFLTYFQNEAQLEKSRLLSDRFSAERPKGSFSTLEIQRTEQGDSAMYLCASSPPGDEAFFGQGTRLTVV.

The rearrangement joins TRBV27 to TRBJ1-6; D not certain. The length of the CDR3 is 17 residues. Trimming cost V 2 bases and J 0 bases, with 11 bases left between them. Germline V CDR1 and CDR2: MNHEY, SMNVEV (reference sequence). DNA for the CDR3: TGTGCCAGCAGTTTACGAGGGATTAGCTCCTATAATTCACCCCTCCACTTT. Encoded protein: CASSLRGISSYNSPLHF.

The CDR3, as DNA: TGTGCCAGCAGCCCTAAAAGCGGGGGGGGCTACAATGAGCAGTTCTTC. This gives the protein CASSPKSGGGYNEQFF. The chain couples TRBV3-1 (or the pseudogene TRBV3-2) to TRBJ2-1; TRBD2 aligns across 10 bases. V trimming: 4 bases; J trimming: 3 bases; junction bases outside the gene matches: 6. This CDR3 region has 16 residues. Germline CDR1 LGHDT, CDR2 YNNKEL (reference sequence).

This clone was detected a few times. The gene calls are TRBV5-5 and TRBJ1-3; the D is unclear. This CDR3 spans 15 amino acids. CDR1 is SGHKS and CDR2 is YYEKEE in the germline V gene (reference sequence). Trimming shortened V by 2 bases and J by 0 bases, and 9 bases separated the two germline ends. CDR3 bases: TGTGCCAGCAGCTTAGAAATTAGCTCTGGAAACACCATATATTTT. Its protein is CASSLEISSGNTIYF.

This clone was found many times. The rearrangement links TRBV12-5 to TRBJ1-4; D not resolved. V shed 3 bases and J shed 2 bases, with 7 bases lying between them. There are 14 residues in the CDR3. Germline V gene data show CDR1 as LGHNT and CDR2 as FRNRAP. The CDR3 is CASGLGLTNEKLFF. The CDR3, as DNA: TGTGCTAGTGGTTTAGGACTCACTAATGAAAAACTGTTTTTT.

Notes on this clone: This CDR3 is also generated by other DNA sequences in the sample. This chain links TRBV28 with TRBJ1-2; a weak D match, TRBD1 (6 bases). There are 13 residues in the CDR3. Germline assignment: CDR1 MDHEN and CDR2 SYDVKM. V dropped 4 bases and J dropped 4 bases, with 10 bases sitting between them. The CDR3 DNA sequence: TGTGCCAGCAGTTGGGGGCAGGGCTATGGCTACACCTTC. Its translation is CASSWGQGYGYTF.

This chain connects TRBV18 to TRBJ2-1; D uncertain. Per the germline V gene, CDR1 is KGHSH and CDR2 is LQKENI. The CDR3 is 15 amino acids. V lost 3 bases to trimming and J lost 7 bases, with 16 bases between them. CDR3 amino acids: CASSPIGTSSNEQFF. The CDR3 region has the DNA TGTGCCAGCTCACCCATCGGCACATCTAGTAATGAGCAGTTCTTC.